This T cell receptor beta chain originates from a study of T cell changes during pregnancy in multiple sclerosis. CDR1 is MNHEY, CDR2 SMNVEV, per germline (reference sequence). This CDR3 is 13 amino acids long. V was pared by 5 bases and J by 0 bases, with 5 bases between. Using immunoSEQ multiplex PCR, the repertoire was profiled, and TCRdb retains in-frame clones only, with some absent. The table has about 26,000 clones, roughly nine tenths seen once. Material: CD8+ T cells from peripheral blood mononuclear cells, obtained in the second trimester of pregnancy. The TCR was taken from a female donor with multiple sclerosis, enrolled in a pregnancy study. The V and J genes are TRBV27 and TRBJ2-1; D is unclear. CDR3 residues: CASSLISYNEQFF. The CDR3 DNA reads as TGTGCCAGCAGTCTTATCTCCTACAATGAGCAGTTCTTC.